The 10 T cell receptor beta chains presented below share a single source sample, sequenced in a study of T cell repertoires in cytomegalovirus infection. TCRdb re-called the reads through MiXCR, storing one row per CDR3 protein. The sample carries about 180,000 distinct CDR3 sequences, under 15% recorded once. The sample consisted of PBMCs. The receptors come from a human donor in good health (CMV status not recorded). Some clones in this sample may be carry-over from other donors' samples.

In regard to this clonotype: It may be a read error: a sequence one base away is much more abundant. J is TRBJ1-3 and V is TRBV12-3 or TRBV12-4; 7 nucleotides match TRBD1. CDR3 length: 15 residues. The CDR3 bases are TGTGCCAGCAGCTCAGACAGGGTGGATGGAATCACCATATATTTT. Translated: CASSSDRVDGITIYF.

At least ten counts were recorded for this clonotype. The chain combines TRBV11-2 with TRBJ1-1; D uncertain. Trimming left V 0 bases short and J 6 bases short, with 17 bases between. Germline V gene data show CDR1 as SGHAT and CDR2 as FQNNGV. The CDR3 spans 16 residues. CDR3 nucleotide sequence: TGTGCCAGCAGCTTAGATCGCAGCACAGCGGCGGCTGAAGCTTTCTTT. Translation: CASSLDRSTAAAEAFF.

This clonotype was seen more than once but under ten times. The chain carries TRBV10-3 and TRBJ2-3; D not resolved. The CDR3 has 12 residues. Germline CDR1 ENHRY, CDR2 SYGVKD. V was shortened by 7 bases and J by 0 bases, with 5 bases between the two germline ends. The CDR3 DNA is TGTGCCATCAAGGGAAGCACAGATACGCAGTATTTT. Translated, it gives CAIKGSTDTQYF.

This clonotype was detected ten times or more. This chain uses TRBV10-3 with TRBJ2-3; the match to TRBD2 covers 9 bases. The CDR3 length is 13 residues. Germline CDR1 and CDR2: ENHRY and SYGVKD. The ends lost 10 bases at V and 2 bases at J; junction bases unmatched: 4. The CDR3 spells CATKRGDTDTQYF. CDR3 sequence (DNA): TGTGCCACGAAGCGGGGGGACACAGATACGCAGTATTTT.

In this sample, this clonotype turned up many times. The V gene is TRBV7-2, the J gene TRBJ1-2; no clear D. The CDR3 is made up of 14 amino acids. Between the trimmed V and J ends, which lost 4 bases and 1 base, there was a span of 10 bases. Germline V gene sequence: CDR1 SGHTA, CDR2 FQGNSA. CDR3 loop: CASSSQAINYGYTF. CDR3 nucleotides: TGTGCCAGCAGCTCGCAGGCGATTAACTATGGCTACACCTTC.

This clonotype was counted only a few times. V gene TRBV7-9 combines with J gene TRBJ1-6, with a weak D call TRBD1 (5 bases). CDR1 is SEHNR and CDR2 is FQNEAQ in the germline V gene (reference sequence). V shed 4 bases and J shed 5 bases, with 18 bases lying between them. The CDR3 consists of 17 residues. The CDR3 here is CASSSNRGRANNSPLHF. The CDR3 DNA reads TGTGCCAGCAGCTCGAACCGGGGCCGGGCGAATAATTCACCCCTCCACTTT. Using reference TRBV7-9 and TRBJ1-6 for the parts outside the CDR3, the full variable domain is DTGVSQNPRHKITKRGQNVTFRCDPISEHNRLYWYRQTLGQGPEFLTYFQNEAQLEKSRLLSDRFSAERPKGSFSTLEIQRTEQGDSAMYLCASSSNRGRANNSPLHFGNGTRLTVT.

V gene TRBV20-1 combines with J gene TRBJ1-5, with D maybe TRBD1 (6 bases). The V gene lost 0 bases and the J gene lost 2 bases, with 11 bases spanning the gap. In germline, CDR1 is DFQATT, CDR2 SNEGSKA (reference sequence). The CDR3 runs 15 residues. The CDR3 sequence: CSARDRRGGNQPQHF. The CDR3 DNA follows: TGCAGTGCTAGAGATCGCAGGGGTGGCAATCAGCCCCAGCATTTT.

V usage is TRBV7-2 and J usage is TRBJ2-7; D call uncertain. The length of the CDR3 is 13 residues. From germline, CDR1 is SGHTA and CDR2 FQGNSA. V lost 6 bases, J lost 1 base, and 10 bases lay in between. The CDR3 bases are TGTGCCAGCAGTACGGCTAGTTCCTACGAGCAGTACTTC. This encodes CASSTASSYEQYF.

This clonotype appeared a few times. The chain's CDR3 is CASSLFDSGETQYF. Here the CDR3 DNA reads TGTGCCAGTAGTCTTTTCGACAGTGGGGAGACCCAGTACTTC. The V call is TRBV19, the J call TRBJ2-5; tentative D call: TRBD1 (5 bases). The germline V gene encodes CDR1 LNHDA and CDR2 SQIVND (reference sequence). Deletions cut 5 bases from V and 5 bases from J, with 15 bases between. The CDR3 runs 14 residues.

A few counts support this clonotype. The V and J genes are TRBV11-3 and TRBJ2-2; 10 bases map to TRBD1. The CDR3 consists of 15 residues. Germline-derived CDR1 and CDR2 are SGHNT and YENEEA. V was clipped by 5 bases and J by 4 bases; unmatched bases: 4. The CDR3 spells CASSPRDRGTGELFF. The CDR3 nucleotides are TGTGCCAGCAGCCCCCGGGACAGGGGCACCGGGGAGCTGTTTTTT.